This T cell receptor (beta chain) was sequenced during a study of control samples from healthy donors and cancer patients. Repertoires were generated with immunoSEQ multiplex PCR, while TCRdb's copy carries only in-frame clones and drops some. The sample contains some 150,000 clones, just under 95% of which appear only once. This CDR3 comprises 14 residues. J gave up 4 bases and V 4 bases, and 6 bases lay outside the gene matches. Germline V gene lookup returns CDR1 SGHRS and CDR2 YFSETQ. This sequence was found in an older woman in good health. The sample comprised blood. This chain uses TRBV5-1 with TRBJ1-2; 8 bases line up with TRBD1. The CDR3 here is CASSTGTGVYGYTF. In nucleotides, the CDR3 is TGCGCCAGCAGCACCGGGACAGGCGTCTATGGCTACACCTTC.